A single sample gave rise to the 18 T cell receptor beta chains below, sequenced in a study of T cell repertoires in cytomegalovirus infection. These receptors' antigens are unknown. TCRdb called the reads again in MiXCR, with one record for every CDR3 protein. The data hold approximately 1,000,000 distinct CDR3 sequences, with roughly 30% observed a single time. The sample in question was cultured CD8+ T cells from PBMCs, obtained from culture after CMV antigen stimulation. The receptors originated from a human donor in good health (CMV status not recorded). Some clones in this sample may be carry-over from other donors' samples.

The chain combines TRBV27 with TRBJ1-5; D unresolved. Germline loops: CDR1 MNHEY, CDR2 SMNVEV (reference sequence). The CDR3 length is 15 residues. The V gene lost 4 bases and the J gene lost 3 bases, with 13 bases spanning the gap. The CDR3 DNA reads as TGTGCCAGCAGTTCCATGGCCCTGAACAATCAGCCCCAGCATTTT. Residues: CASSSMALNNQPQHF.

The gene calls are TRBV15 and TRBJ1-6; D is perhaps TRBD1 (5 bases). Trimming stripped 8 bases from V and 8 bases from J, with 22 bases between. The germline V gene has CDR1 LNHNV and CDR2 YYDKDF (reference sequence). The CDR3 has 16 amino acids. The CDR3: CATRDVFRGLDSPLHF. The CDR3 nucleotides read TGTGCCACCCGCGACGTTTTCCGGGGCTTGGATTCACCCCTCCACTTT.

This clonotype turned up a few times. The rearrangement joins TRBV12-5 to TRBJ1-4; 9 nucleotides match TRBD1. Germline lookup yields CDR1 LGHNT and CDR2 FRNRAP. V lost 7 bases to trimming and J lost 3 bases; unmatched junction nucleotides: 6. This CDR3 has 15 amino acids. The CDR3 region is CASEDRGGPNEKLFF. DNA of the CDR3: TGTGCTAGTGAGGACAGGGGTGGGCCTAATGAAAAACTGTTTTTT.

This chain links TRBV9 with TRBJ1-5; D perhaps matches TRBD1 (6 bases). V was trimmed by 0 bases and J by 4 bases, leaving 8 bases between them. Germline CDR1 and CDR2: SGDLS and YYNGEE. This CDR3 contains 14 residues. The CDR3 protein is CASSVGGQNQPQHF. The CDR3 DNA reads as TGTGCCAGCAGCGTAGGGGGGCAGAATCAGCCCCAGCATTTT.

This clonotype turned up a few times. The CDR3 DNA sequence: TGTGCCAGCAGTGTTTCCCCGGCTCAGGGTACTTCACCCCTCCACTTT. This encodes CASSVSPAQGTSPLHF. The chain carries TRBV6-1 and TRBJ1-6; tentative D call: TRBD1 (5 bases). V dropped 4 bases and J dropped 9 bases, with 19 bases sitting between them. The germline CDR1 and CDR2 sequences are MNHNS and SASEGT. CDR3 length: 16 residues.

The chain joins TRBV20-1 to TRBJ2-5, with 9 bases lining up with TRBD2. The CDR3 is 15 amino acids. With V trimmed by 0 bases and J by 0 bases, 2 bases remained unmatched. Germline assignment: CDR1 DFQATT and CDR2 SNEGSKA (reference sequence). CDR3 residues: CSARDPSGDQETQYF. Written as DNA, the CDR3 is TGCAGTGCTAGAGATCCTAGCGGGGACCAAGAGACCCAGTACTTC.

This clonotype was seen only a few times. J is TRBJ1-1 and V is TRBV7-8; D gene unclear. CDR3 length equals 11 residues. Germline values: CDR1 SGHVS, CDR2 FQNEAQ. Trimming pared 10 bases from V and 7 bases from J, leaving 13 bases between. For the CDR3, the DNA is TGTGCCACTTTCGAGAGGAGTGAAGCTTTCTTT. It is translated as CATFERSEAFF.

The chain has TRBV4-3 and TRBJ2-3; 8 nucleotides match TRBD2. Germline-derived CDR1 and CDR2 are LGHNA and YSLEER. Unmatched junction bases numbered 5, after V lost 0 bases and J lost 3 bases. This CDR3 contains 16 residues. DNA of the CDR3: TGCGCCAGCAGCCAAGACGTAGCGGGGAGGACAGATACGCAGTATTTT. This codes for CASSQDVAGRTDTQYF.

The rearrangement uses TRBV5-4 and TRBJ2-5; 9 bases match TRBD1. The CDR3 covers 16 residues. The ends lost 1 base at V and 3 bases at J; junction bases unmatched: 7. Germline V gives CDR1 SGHNT, CDR2 YYREEE (reference sequence). CDR3 loop: CASSLSWTGAKETQYF. Here the CDR3 DNA reads TGTGCCAGCAGCTTGAGTTGGACAGGGGCCAAAGAGACCCAGTACTTC.

This clonotype was picked up a small number of times. This chain joins TRBV27 and TRBJ1-2; D not certain. Germline V gives CDR1 MNHEY, CDR2 SMNVEV (reference sequence). There are 17 residues in the CDR3. Deletions cut 4 bases from V and 5 bases from J, with 23 bases between. The CDR3 coding sequence is TGTGCCAGCAGTTCCTCGCCTTCATTTGACAAGAGGTATGGCTACACCTTC. Its translation is CASSSSPSFDKRYGYTF.

The chain joins TRBV4-3 to TRBJ1-5, with D unresolved. In germline, CDR1 is LGHNA, CDR2 YSLEER. V gave up 0 bases and J gave up 4 bases, with 4 bases separating them. The CDR3 is 13 residues long. Here the CDR3 DNA reads TGCGCCAGCAGCCAAGATGGGAATCAGCCCCAGCATTTT. This codes for CASSQDGNQPQHF.

This chain links TRBV6-2 or TRBV6-3 with TRBJ2-7; D is possibly TRBD1 (5 bases). The V end lost 7 bases, the J end lost 0 bases, and 10 bases lay between the germline ends. CDR1 is MNHEY, CDR2 SVGEGT, per germline. This CDR3 region has 13 residues. CDR3 loop: CASKYRSSYEQYV. The CDR3 DNA reads TGTGCCAGCAAGTACAGGAGCTCCTACGAGCAGTACGTC.

This clonotype was detected ten times or more. The chain carries TRBV5-4 and TRBJ2-4; D unclear. The length of the CDR3 is 14 residues. Trimming took off 0 bases at V and 5 bases at J, with 9 bases between the two ends. Per germline, CDR1 SGHNT and CDR2 YYREEE (reference sequence). CDR3 sequence reads: CASSLEVDENIQYF. Written as DNA, the CDR3 is TGTGCCAGCAGCTTGGAGGTAGACGAAAACATTCAGTACTTC.

The CDR3 nucleotides are TGCAGTGCTGGACCTCTCAGCGAGACAGGATTATATGGCTACACCTTC. Encoded protein: CSAGPLSETGLYGYTF. This chain connects TRBV20-1 to TRBJ1-2, with TRBD1 as a possible D gene (6 bases). The CDR3 runs 16 residues. From germline, CDR1 is DFQATT and CDR2 SNEGSKA (reference sequence). V shed 5 bases and J shed 5 bases, with 24 bases lying between them.

The sample holds a few counts of this clonotype. The chain uses TRBV7-6 and TRBJ2-3; 8 nucleotides line up with TRBD2. Losses at the gene ends were 5 bases for V and 4 bases for J; bases not matched to a gene: 14. The CDR3 extends over 17 amino acids. CDR1 is SGHVS, CDR2 FNYEAQ, per germline. The CDR3 region has the DNA TGTGCCAGCAGCCCTAGGGGTTCCGGGGGGGTCTCAGATACGCAGTATTTT. Protein product: CASSPRGSGGVSDTQYF.

This clonotype has at least ten counts. J is TRBJ2-7 and V is TRBV7-9, with D perhaps given as TRBD1 or TRBD2 (5 bases each). Germline V CDR1 and CDR2: SEHNR, FQNEAQ (reference sequence). V lost 4 bases and J 2 bases, leaving 18 bases between the germline ends. There are 16 residues in the CDR3. The CDR3 DNA sequence: TGTGCCAGCAGCTCTTTAATCCGGGACGCTACCTACGAGCAGTACTTC. Translating it yields CASSSLIRDATYEQYF.

This chain links TRBV4-3 with TRBJ1-2, with D possibly being TRBD1 (5 bases). CDR1 LGHNA and CDR2 YSLEER come from the germline V gene. V lost 0 bases and J 0 bases, leaving 14 bases between the germline ends. This CDR3 contains 17 residues. The DNA for the CDR3 is TGCGCCAGCAGCCAAGAGGAAGGGGACCGTACTAACTATGGCTACACCTTC. This sequence encodes CASSQEEGDRTNYGYTF.

This clonotype was counted only a few times. The V gene is TRBV12-3 or TRBV12-4, the J gene TRBJ2-7; D gene unclear. The CDR3 loop spans 13 amino acids. V gave up 7 bases and J gave up 2 bases, with 12 bases separating them. The CDR3 DNA reads TGTGCCAGCACCCTGGGGAACCCCTACGAGCAGTACTTC. This sequence encodes CASTLGNPYEQYF.